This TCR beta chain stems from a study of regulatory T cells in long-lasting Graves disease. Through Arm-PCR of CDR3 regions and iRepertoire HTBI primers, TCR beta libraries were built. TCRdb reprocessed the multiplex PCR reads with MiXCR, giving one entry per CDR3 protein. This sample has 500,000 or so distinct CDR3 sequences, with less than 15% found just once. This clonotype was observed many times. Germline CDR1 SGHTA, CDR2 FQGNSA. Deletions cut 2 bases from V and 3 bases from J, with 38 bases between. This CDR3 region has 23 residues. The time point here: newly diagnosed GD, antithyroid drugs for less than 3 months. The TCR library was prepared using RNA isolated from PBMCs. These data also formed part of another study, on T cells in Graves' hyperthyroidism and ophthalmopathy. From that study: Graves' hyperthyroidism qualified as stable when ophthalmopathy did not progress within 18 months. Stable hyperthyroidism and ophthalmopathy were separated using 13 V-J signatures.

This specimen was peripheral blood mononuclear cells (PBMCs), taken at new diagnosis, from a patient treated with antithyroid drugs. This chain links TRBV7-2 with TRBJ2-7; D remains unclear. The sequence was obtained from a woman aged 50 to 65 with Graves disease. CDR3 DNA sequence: TGTGCCAGCAGCTTAAAGGGCGCGTGGGTGTACGGATCCGTCCTCGAGTCACTCTACGAGCAGTACTTC. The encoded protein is CASSLKGAWVYGSVLESLYEQYF.